This is a list of T cell receptor beta chains from one sample in a study of T cells in narcolepsy. Only in-frame clones appear in the TCRdb table, and some are missing; sequencing was by immunoSEQ multiplex PCR. Here the sample spans roughly 22,000 clones, less than 70% being singletons. Sequencing was performed on memory (CD45RA-) CD4+ T cells from blood. The receptors come from a human donor in good health. Both conserved end residues are part of each CDR3. A D gene is named only where the DNA matches it firmly. Size is stated for part of the rows, as once, few or many counts, or as a class when the clone is expanded.

clone_size,j_call,cdr3_length,d_call,v_call,cdr3_aa,cdr3_nt
NA,TRBJ2-5,19,TRBD2,TRBV5-1,CASSPYRPGTSVEKETQYF,TGCGCCAGCAGCCCCTACCGACCCGGGACTAGCGTAGAGAAAGAGACCCAGTACTTC
few,TRBJ2-3,14,NA,TRBV6-1,CASSEGVLRDTQYF,TGTGCCAGCAGTGAAGGGGTTCTGCGGGATACGCAGTATTTT
NA,TRBJ2-7,17,NA,TRBV5-6,CASSPAPGGWVSYEQYF,TGTGCCAGCAGCCCGGCCCCCGGAGGATGGGTTTCCTACGAGCAGTACTTC
NA,TRBJ2-7,13,NA,TRBV19,CASSSAGQLHRYF,TGTGCCAGTAGTTCAGCCGGACAGCTGCATCGGTACTTC
NA,TRBJ2-3,18,TRBD2,TRBV15,CATSSGTSGGAFTDTQYF,TGTGCCACCAGCAGTGGGACTAGCGGGGGGGCTTTCACAGATACGCAGTATTTT
once,TRBJ2-7,13,NA,TRBV14,CASSQEAPYEQYF,TGTGCCAGCAGCCAAGAGGCCCCCTACGAGCAGTACTTC
NA,TRBJ2-3,16,TRBD2,TRBV11-3,CASSPGLAGVTDTQYF,TGTGCCAGCAGCCCCGGGCTAGCGGGGGTCACAGATACGCAGTATTTT
NA,TRBJ1-4,16,NA,TRBV4-1,CASSQEVVRQSEKLFF,TGCGCCAGCAGCCAAGAAGTGGTTCGGCAGTCTGAAAAACTGTTTTTT
NA,TRBJ2-3,12,NA,TRBV5-6,CASSTRIDTQYF,TGTGCCAGCAGCACCAGGATAGATACGCAGTATTTT
NA,TRBJ2-3,16,TRBD2,TRBV14,CASSRRSGLSTDTQYF,TGTGCCAGCAGCCGACGTAGCGGGCTGAGCACAGATACGCAGTATTTT
NA,TRBJ1-1,14,TRBD1,TRBV30,CAWTIGQVNTEAFF,TGTGCCTGGACCATCGGACAGGTGAACACTGAAGCTTTCTTT
few,TRBJ1-2,16,NA,TRBV28,CASSTQRTAYSYGYTF,TGTGCCAGCAGTACTCAACGGACAGCTTATTCCTATGGCTACACCTTC
NA,TRBJ1-4,13,NA,TRBV29-1,CSVEEDRYEKLFF,TGCAGCGTTGAGGAGGACAGATATGAAAAACTGTTTTTT
NA,TRBJ1-1,18,TRBD1,TRBV19,CASSIGRTGFAGGTEAFF,TGTGCCAGTAGTATAGGCCGGACAGGATTCGCGGGGGGCACTGAAGCTTTCTTT
NA,TRBJ1-5,15,TRBD1,TRBV28,CASSRGGTGGIAQHF,TGTGCCAGCAGCCGTGGGGGGACAGGGGGAATAGCCCAGCATTTT
few,TRBJ2-6,17,TRBD1,TRBV5-1,CASSSGQGRSGANVLTF,TGCGCCAGCAGCTCGGGACAGGGCCGCTCTGGGGCCAACGTCCTGACTTTC
NA,TRBJ1-5,16,NA,TRBV6-5,CASSYSTRGGNQPQHF,TGTGCCAGCAGTTACTCGACAAGGGGTGGCAATCAGCCCCAGCATTTT
NA,TRBJ2-2,14,TRBD2,TRBV5-1,CASTGLAGSGELFF,TGCGCCAGCACGGGACTAGCGGGATCCGGGGAGCTGTTTTTT
NA,TRBJ1-4,18,NA,TRBV15,CATSREGRPGRRYEKLFF,TGTGCCACCAGCAGAGAGGGGAGACCAGGGAGGCGTTATGAAAAACTGTTTTTT
once,TRBJ1-2,14,TRBD1,TRBV29-1,CSVPSLQGAGGYTF,TGCAGCGTGCCCTCACTCCAGGGGGCCGGTGGCTACACCTTC
large,TRBJ1-5,13,NA,TRBV6-5,CASSYSGDQPQHF,TGTGCCAGCAGTTACTCCGGGGATCAGCCCCAGCATTTT
NA,TRBJ1-6,13,NA,TRBV9,CASSEQANSPLHF,TGTGCCAGCAGCGAACAGGCCAATTCACCCCTCCACTTT
NA,TRBJ2-2,12,NA,TRBV2,CASSVMIGELFF,TGTGCCAGCAGTGTCATGATAGGGGAGCTGTTTTTT
NA,TRBJ1-4,14,TRBD1,TRBV30,CAWRSDRGIGKLFF,TGTGCCTGGAGGTCCGACAGGGGGATAGGAAAACTGTTTTTT
NA,TRBJ1-2,15,NA,TRBV6-6,CASSYLTGRASGYTF,TGTGCCAGCAGTTATCTCACAGGGAGGGCAAGTGGCTACACCTTC
NA,TRBJ2-3,16,TRBD1,TRBV2,CASSRQGISNTDTQYF,TGTGCCAGCAGTCGACAGGGAATATCTAACACAGATACGCAGTATTTT
NA,TRBJ2-7,15,NA,TRBV6-6,CASSYSATGTYEQYF,TGTGCCAGCAGTTACTCCGCCACAGGGACCTACGAGCAGTACTTC
NA,TRBJ2-1,12,NA,TRBV5-1,CASSLVDGEQFF,TGCGCCAGCAGCTTGGTCGATGGAGAGCAGTTCTTC
NA,TRBJ2-3,18,TRBD2,TRBV4-3,CASSQVGPGGGAGDTQYF,TGCGCCAGCAGCCAAGTGGGGCCAGGCGGGGGGGCAGGGGATACGCAGTATTTT
few,TRBJ1-1,15,NA,TRBV5-6,CASSLDRVLNTEAFF,TGTGCCAGCAGCTTGGACCGGGTCCTGAACACTGAAGCTTTCTTT
NA,TRBJ2-2,15,NA,TRBV5-1,CASSLHQGYTGELFF,TGCGCCAGCAGCTTGCATCAGGGATACACCGGGGAGCTGTTTTTT
once,TRBJ1-4,14,TRBD1,TRBV5-4,CASSFTGGGEKLFF,TGTGCCAGCAGCTTTACAGGGGGAGGTGAAAAACTGTTTTTT
NA,TRBJ2-5,14,TRBD2,TRBV15,CATSRAGGVETQYF,TGTGCCACCAGCAGAGCGGGAGGGGTCGAGACCCAGTACTTC
NA,TRBJ2-1,12,NA,TRBV5-1,CASSFSFNEQFF,TGCGCCAGCAGCTTCTCATTCAATGAGCAGTTCTTC
NA,TRBJ1-2,13,NA,TRBV19,CASSPDRIYGYTF,TGTGCCAGTAGTCCCGACAGGATCTATGGCTACACCTTC
NA,TRBJ1-2,11,NA,TRBV25-1,CASKGQLGYTF,TGTGCCAGCAAGGGGCAGCTCGGCTACACCTTC
NA,TRBJ1-5,13,NA,TRBV19,CASSASGRQPQHF,TGTGCCAGTTCCGCTAGTGGCCGGCAGCCCCAGCATTTT
NA,TRBJ1-4,15,TRBD1,TRBV9,CASSARTGVGEKLFF,TGTGCCAGCAGCGCCCGGACAGGAGTAGGAGAAAAACTGTTTTTT
NA,TRBJ2-1,15,NA,TRBV19,CASRPDRSSYNEQFF,TGTGCCAGTAGGCCGGACAGAAGCTCCTACAATGAGCAGTTCTTC
NA,TRBJ2-7,15,NA,TRBV5-5,CASSQEQWVKDEQYF,TGTGCCAGCAGCCAGGAACAGTGGGTAAAAGACGAGCAGTACTTC
NA,TRBJ2-5,13,NA,TRBV18,CASSRGYEETQYF,TGTGCCAGCTCACGAGGGTACGAAGAGACCCAGTACTTC
NA,TRBJ1-4,13,NA,TRBV28,CASRQGRSGKLFF,TGTGCCAGCAGGCAGGGGCGATCCGGAAAACTGTTTTTT
NA,TRBJ2-2,15,TRBD2,TRBV28,CASSREDLNTGELFF,TGTGCCAGCAGTCGGGAGGACCTGAACACCGGGGAGCTGTTTTTT
few,TRBJ1-5,15,TRBD1,TRBV28,CASSWTGIGNQPQHF,TGTGCCAGCAGTTGGACAGGTATAGGCAATCAGCCCCAGCATTTT
few,TRBJ2-4,13,NA,TRBV2,CASTAGGSLSLYF,TGTGCCAGCACCGCGGGTGGAAGTTTATCGTTGTACTTC